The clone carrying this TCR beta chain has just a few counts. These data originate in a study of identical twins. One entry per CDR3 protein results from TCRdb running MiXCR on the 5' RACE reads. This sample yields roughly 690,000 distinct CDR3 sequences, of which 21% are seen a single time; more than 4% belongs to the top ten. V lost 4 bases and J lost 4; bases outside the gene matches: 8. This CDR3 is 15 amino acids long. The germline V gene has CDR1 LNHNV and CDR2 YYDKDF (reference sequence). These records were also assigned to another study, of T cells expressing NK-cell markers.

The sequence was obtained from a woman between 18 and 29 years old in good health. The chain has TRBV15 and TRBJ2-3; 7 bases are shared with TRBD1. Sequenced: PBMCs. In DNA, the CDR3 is TGTGCCACCAGCACCCGACAGGGAGCCCCAGATACGCAGTATTTT. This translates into CATSTRQGAPDTQYF.